Shown below are 20 T cell receptor beta chains from a single sample sequenced in a study of Tregs in tolerant kidney transplant recipients. Sequencing used immunoSEQ multiplex PCR; TCRdb keeps in-frame clones, though not all of them. The sample data list roughly 53,000 clones. Sequencing was performed on CD4+ T cells from blood, taken before the transplant. The receptors come from a human donor who received a combined kidney and bone marrow transplant.

The chain's CDR3 is CASSTDSILAKNIQYF. The part of the CDR3 DNA that was read is TGTGCCAGCAGCACCGACTCAATACTAGCCAAAAACATT. V and J are TRBV6-2 or TRBV6-3 and TRBJ2-4; D not certain. The missing CDR3 end, 3 residues past where the read stops, is filled in from the germline J gene. V lost 6 bases and J lost 0, with 15 bases in between. There are 16 residues in the CDR3. Germline lookup yields CDR1 MNHEY and CDR2 SVGEGT.

Concerning this clone: The CDR3 end falls 3 residues outside the read, so it is completed with the germline J gene. The chain uses TRBV18 and TRBJ1-5, with no clear D. Deletions cut 3 bases from V and 0 bases from J, with 6 bases between. The CDR3 loop spans 14 amino acids. Germline-derived CDR1 and CDR2 are KGHSH and LQKENI. The CDR3: CASSPDYSNQPQHF. The CDR3 DNA, read in part, is TGTGCCAGCTCACCGGACTATAGCAATCAGCCC.

Note on this clone: The CDR3 end falls 3 residues outside the read, so it is completed with the germline J gene. The rearrangement joins TRBV10-3 to TRBJ2-5; D might be TRBD1 (6 bases). CDR1 and CDR2 from the germline V gene are ENHRY and SYGVKD. The V end was cut by 4 bases, the J end by 4 bases, with 22 bases between. The CDR3 has 17 residues. CDR3 bases read: TGTGCCATCAGTGTGGGGCAGGGGTTGACCTTAGGAGAGACC. Amino acid sequence: CAISVGQGLTLGET. From start to end, the CDR3 is CAISVGQGLTLGETQYF.

Remarks on this clone: The sequenced fragment ends 3 residues before the CDR3 boundary, so the rest is inferred from the germline J gene. The chain employs TRBV19 and TRBJ2-3; TRBD2 is a possible D gene (6 bases). This CDR3 contains 13 residues. CDR1 is LNHDA and CDR2 is SQIVND in the germline V gene (reference sequence). Trimming took off 3 bases at V and 4 bases at J, with 8 bases between the two ends. This CDR3 reads CASSIGGADTQYF. CDR3 bases read: TGTGCCAGTAGTATCGGCGGGGCAGATACG.

The CDR3 spells CASRGGGKGDNEKLFF. The CDR3 DNA, read in part, is TGTGCCAGTAGAGGGGGGGGAAAGGGCGACAATGAAAAA. The V and J genes are TRBV19 and TRBJ1-4; TRBD1 might be the D (6 bases). Read sequence stops 3 residues before the CDR3 end, and the germline J gene provides the missing end. CDR3 size: 16 residues. CDR1 is LNHDA and CDR2 is SQIVND in the germline V gene (reference sequence). V lost 6 bases and J lost 5, with 19 bases in between.

About this clone itself: Sequencing ends 3 residues short of the CDR3 end; the germline J gene provides the rest. The V gene is TRBV29-1, the J gene TRBJ1-2; D is uncertain. The CDR3 runs 14 residues. Germline CDR1 reads SQVTM; CDR2 reads ANQGSEA. V lost 4 bases to trimming and J lost 7 bases, with 19 bases between them. This CDR3 reads CSVAEQSGMGGYTF. CDR3 DNA (partial): TGCAGCGTTGCCGAGCAATCGGGTATGGGTGGC.

As for this clone: Read coverage stops 3 residues before the CDR3 terminus; the germline J gene supplies the remainder. The V and J genes are TRBV6-2 or TRBV6-3 and TRBJ2-5; D is ambiguous. This CDR3 spans 13 amino acids. CDR1 MNHEY and CDR2 SVGEGT come from the germline V gene. The germline V and J ends were trimmed by 10 bases and 5 bases, with 17 bases remaining between them. The CDR3 is CATLLGSRETQYF. The covered CDR3 bases are TGTGCCACCCTACTCGGGTCGCGGGAGACC.

Details on this clone: Coverage ceases 3 residues before the CDR3 finishes, and the germline J gene fills in the end. The chain employs TRBV5-6 and TRBJ1-1; D is perhaps TRBD1 (5 bases). The CDR3 extends over 15 amino acids. Germline assignment: CDR1 SGHDT and CDR2 YYEEEE. Trimming stripped 3 bases from V and 0 bases from J, with 12 bases between. The CDR3 sequence is CASSSGQIMNTEAFF. The DNA read from the CDR3 is TGTGCCAGCAGCTCAGGACAAATAATGAACACTGAA.

Note on this clone: The observed sequence ends 3 residues before the CDR3 terminus, with the missing tail filled in from the germline J gene. The chain recombines TRBV7-9 with TRBJ2-7; no clear D. The CDR3 runs to 12 residues. Germline V gene data show CDR1 as SEHNR and CDR2 as FQNEAQ (reference sequence). The germline V and J ends were trimmed by 7 bases and 6 bases, with 13 bases remaining between them. This chain's CDR3 is CASTLEGIEQYF. Partial CDR3 DNA: TGTGCCAGCACCCTTGAAGGTATCGAG.

About this clone itself: The read gets to within 3 residues of the CDR3 end, and the germline J gene fills in the rest. The chain links TRBV2 to TRBJ1-2, with TRBD1 as a possible D gene (6 bases). Trimming took off 8 bases at V and 0 bases at J, with 13 bases between the two ends. CDR3 length equals 14 residues. CDR1 SNHLY and CDR2 FYNNEI come from the germline V gene. CDR3 residues: CASVGQLPNYGYTF. Incomplete CDR3 DNA: TGTGCCAGCGTAGGACAGTTGCCTAACTATGGC.

In regard to this clone: The CDR3 end falls 3 residues outside the read, so it is completed with the germline J gene. This chain uses TRBV30 with TRBJ1-5; 9 bases agree with TRBD1. V was pared by 6 bases and J by 5 bases, with 2 bases of the junction left unmatched. This CDR3 has 12 residues. CDR1 and CDR2 (germline): GTSNPN, SVGIG (reference sequence). Partial CDR3 DNA: TGTGCCTGCCGGGACAGGGATCAGCCC. It specifies CACRDRDQP. Given in full, the CDR3 is CACRDRDQPQHF.

About this clone itself: The CDR3 is cut off 3 residues early in the read; its end comes from the germline J gene. This chain joins TRBV5-1 and TRBJ1-6; TRBD1 might be the D (5 bases). Germline CDR1 reads SGHRS; CDR2 reads YFSETQ. Trimming removed 4 bases from V and 5 bases from J, with 10 bases in between. The CDR3 is 14 amino acids. This chain's CDR3 is CASSGGLNNSPLHF. The sequenced CDR3 bases are TGCGCCAGCAGCGGGGGGTTGAATAATTCACCC.

Regarding this clone: From the germline J gene comes the end of the CDR3, since the read stops 3 residues before it. This chain links TRBV29-1 with TRBJ2-2, with D unresolved. CDR3 size: 13 residues. Germline V lookup: CDR1 SQVTM, CDR2 ANQGSEA. Trimming removed 4 bases from V and 0 bases from J, with 6 bases in between. CDR3 DNA, as far as it was read: TGCAGCGTTGGGCAGACGAACACCGGGGAG. This translates into CSVGQTNTGE. The CDR3 as a whole reads CSVGQTNTGELFF.

To note about this clone: The read finishes 3 residues shy of the CDR3 end, and the germline J gene is used to complete it. The V gene is TRBV18, the J gene TRBJ2-2; 9 positions match TRBD1. This CDR3 has 16 amino acids. Germline loops: CDR1 KGHSH, CDR2 LQKENI. Trimming cost V 4 bases and J 5 bases; bases outside gene matches: 8. Incomplete CDR3 DNA: TGTGCCAGCTCACTAAAGGGACAGGGTACTACCGGGGAG. Protein: CASSLKGQGTTGE. The whole CDR3 sequence is CASSLKGQGTTGELFF.

Remarks on this clone: Read coverage stops 3 residues before the CDR3 terminus; the germline J gene supplies the remainder. This chain joins TRBV7-6 and TRBJ2-1; 9 positions match TRBD1. This CDR3 is 15 amino acids long. Trimming at V came to 5 bases and at J to 4 bases, leaving 6 bases not matched to a gene. Germline CDR1 is SGHVS and CDR2 is FNYEAQ. CDR3 DNA (partial): TGTGCCAGCAGCCTACAACAGGGGGCTTACAATGAG. This codes for CASSLQQGAYNE. The entire CDR3 reads CASSLQQGAYNEQFF.

Details on this clone: The CDR3 end lies 3 residues beyond the end of the read and is filled in from the germline J gene. The rearrangement uses TRBV20-1 and TRBJ2-5; 7 positions agree with TRBD1. CDR3 length: 13 amino acids. V shed 5 bases, J shed 2 bases, and the junction held 5 bases outside the gene matches. CDR1 is DFQATT and CDR2 is SNEGSKA in the germline V gene (reference sequence). The sequenced part of the CDR3 DNA is TGCAGTGCTTCCGGGACAGATCAAGAGACC. Protein product: CSASGTDQET. The CDR3 as a whole reads CSASGTDQETQYF.

The sequenced part of the CDR3 DNA is TGTGCCAGCAGCTGGGACAGGGGGACACCTGAA. Its translation: CASSWDRGTPE. The complete CDR3 sequence is CASSWDRGTPEAFF. The V and J genes are TRBV7-2 and TRBJ1-1; the match to TRBD1 covers 11 bases. The read ends 3 residues before the CDR3 terminus; that terminus is restored from the germline J gene. Unmatched junction bases numbered 4, after V lost 4 bases and J lost 6 bases. The germline V gene has CDR1 SGHTA and CDR2 FQGNSA. The CDR3 totals 14 residues.

Comment on this clone: The read halts 3 residues ahead of the CDR3 end, with the missing end drawn from the germline J gene. The V and J genes are TRBV7-2 and TRBJ2-7, with TRBD1 as a possible D gene (6 bases). V dropped 6 bases and J dropped 3 bases, with 18 bases sitting between them. The CDR3 sequence is 15 residues long. Germline V CDR1 and CDR2: SGHTA, FQGNSA. The CDR3 spells CASRSKRGGGYEQYF. Incomplete CDR3 DNA: TGTGCCAGCAGAAGTAAAAGAGGGGGTGGCTACGAG.

With respect to this clone: The observed sequence ends 3 residues before the CDR3 terminus, with the missing tail filled in from the germline J gene. This chain links TRBV10-3 with TRBJ2-2, with 7 bases matching TRBD2. The germline V gene has CDR1 ENHRY and CDR2 SYGVKD. With V trimmed by 2 bases and J by 4 bases, 4 bases remained unmatched. CDR3 length: 15 amino acids. The CDR3 bases that were read are TGTGCCATCAGTGAGGGTGCGGGAGCCACCGGGGAG. It encodes CAISEGAGATGE. The entire CDR3 protein reads CAISEGAGATGELFF.

About this clone: The read finishes 3 residues shy of the CDR3 end, and the germline J gene is used to complete it. The V call is TRBV20-1, the J call TRBJ2-5; 8 nucleotides agree with TRBD2. This CDR3 has 13 residues. Per the germline V gene, CDR1 is DFQATT and CDR2 is SNEGSKA (reference sequence). Trimming took 3 bases from V and 5 from J; bases not matched to a gene: 5. Incomplete CDR3 DNA: TGCAGTGCTAGTAGCGGGGTAGGGGAGACC. Its translation is CSASSGVGET. The whole CDR3 is CSASSGVGETQYF.